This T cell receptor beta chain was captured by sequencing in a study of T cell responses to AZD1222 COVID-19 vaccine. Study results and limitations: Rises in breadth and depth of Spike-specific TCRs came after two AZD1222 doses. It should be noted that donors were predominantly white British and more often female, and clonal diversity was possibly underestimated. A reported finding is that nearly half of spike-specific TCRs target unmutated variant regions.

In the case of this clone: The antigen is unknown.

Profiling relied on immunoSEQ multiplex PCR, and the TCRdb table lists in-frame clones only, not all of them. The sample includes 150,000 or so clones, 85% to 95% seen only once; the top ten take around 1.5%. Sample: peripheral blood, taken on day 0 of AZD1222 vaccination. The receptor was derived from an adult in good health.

This CDR3 is CASSWGASWEKLFF. The CDR3 nucleotides are TGTGCCAGCAGCTGGGGGGCGAGTTGGGAAAAACTGTTTTTT. This chain uses TRBV7-2 with TRBJ1-4; TRBD1 might be the D (6 bases). This CDR3 is built from 14 residues. Trimming took off 4 bases at V and 8 bases at J, with 14 bases between the two ends. Germline assignment: CDR1 SGHTA and CDR2 FQGNSA.